A selection of T cell receptor beta chains follows, all from one sample in a study of T cells in Graves' hyperthyroidism and ophthalmopathy. TCRdb called the multiplex PCR reads again in MiXCR, with one record for every CDR3 protein. This repertoire shows approximately 330,000 distinct CDR3 sequences, about an eighth found once; its top ten account for roughly 35%. Sequencing was done on a sample of blood. The receptors shown here come from a woman aged 40-49 years with Graves' ophthalmopathy. Both conserved end residues are part of each CDR3. Fields, in order: clone size, V gene, J gene, D gene, CDR3 DNA, CDR3 protein. The D gene is left open where the match is weak. Some rows have no size entry. The others give once, few or many, or a class for an expanded clone.

size: few; V: TRBV7-6; J: TRBJ1-2; D: TRBD1; DNA: TGTGCCAGCAGCTTCAGGGGGGGCGATGGCTACACCTTC; CDR3: CASSFRGGDGYTF
size: -; V: TRBV10-1; J: TRBJ2-2; D: TRBD1; DNA: TGCGCCAGCAGTCCCCGGACAGGGCCGAACACCGGGGAGCTGTTTTTT; CDR3: CASSPRTGPNTGELFF
size: -; V: TRBV20-1; J: TRBJ2-5; D: -; DNA: TGCAGTGCTAGAGATGTGATTTTTCAAGAGACCCAGTACTTC; CDR3: CSARDVIFQETQYF
size: few; V: TRBV30; J: TRBJ2-7; D: -; DNA: TGTGCCTGGAGTGTACTCCCAGGACCCTACGAGCAGTACTTC; CDR3: CAWSVLPGPYEQYF
size: -; V: TRBV4-1; J: TRBJ1-1; D: TRBD1; DNA: TGCGCCAGCAGCCACCAAACAGGGGCGGACACTGAAGCTTTCTTT; CDR3: CASSHQTGADTEAFF
size: few; V: TRBV6-1; J: TRBJ1-5; D: -; DNA: TGTGCCAGCAGCCCCGGGACCAGCCCCTATAGCAATCAGCCCCAGCATTTT; CDR3: CASSPGTSPYSNQPQHF
size: many; V: TRBV20-1; J: TRBJ2-3; D: -; DNA: TGCAGTGCTTCCCTGGGTAACGGACTAGATACGCAGTATTTT; CDR3: CSASLGNGLDTQYF
size: many; V: TRBV11-3; J: TRBJ2-1; D: -; DNA: TGTGCCAGCAGCTTCCCGGCCCTAACCAGCTCCTACAATGAGCAGTTCTTC; CDR3: CASSFPALTSSYNEQFF
size: many; V: TRBV28; J: TRBJ2-5; D: -; DNA: TGTGCCAGCAGTTACTTCCATGGGGGGACCCAGTACTTC; CDR3: CASSYFHGGTQYF
size: -; V: TRBV2; J: TRBJ1-4; D: -; DNA: TGTGCCAGGGGCCCCGGGGAACATAAAGGTGAAAAACTGTTTTTT; CDR3: CARGPGEHKGEKLFF
size: many; V: TRBV12-3/TRBV12-4; J: TRBJ2-3; D: -; DNA: TGTGCCAGCAGCCCCGGGACCCCCGGGGATACGCAGTATTTT; CDR3: CASSPGTPGDTQYF
size: few; V: TRBV18; J: TRBJ2-7; D: -; DNA: TGTGCCAGCTCACCCCCTCTTACGGGGTCCGAGCAGTACTTC; CDR3: CASSPPLTGSEQYF
size: -; V: TRBV28; J: TRBJ2-1; D: -; DNA: TGTGCCAGCAGTTTAGATTCCGAGGGCGATGAGCAGTTCTTC; CDR3: CASSLDSEGDEQFF
size: many; V: TRBV30; J: TRBJ2-3; D: TRBD2; DNA: TGTGCCTGGAGCGGGACTAGCGGCCCATCAGATACGCAGTATTTT; CDR3: CAWSGTSGPSDTQYF
size: -; V: TRBV4-1; J: TRBJ2-2; D: -; DNA: TGCGCCAGCAGCCTGATCGGACTAAGCGACACCGGGGAGCTGTTTTTT; CDR3: CASSLIGLSDTGELFF
size: many; V: TRBV28; J: TRBJ1-3; D: -; DNA: TGTGCCAGCACCTTCGACATCTCTGGAAACACCATATATTTT; CDR3: CASTFDISGNTIYF
size: many; V: TRBV29-1; J: TRBJ1-2; D: -; DNA: TGCAGCGTTGATTCTCTAAGAGGTCGTGTCTATGGCTACACCTTC; CDR3: CSVDSLRGRVYGYTF
size: many; V: TRBV2; J: TRBJ2-3; D: -; DNA: TGTGCCAGCAGTGAAGCGGCAGATCGCACAGATACGCAGTATTTT; CDR3: CASSEAADRTDTQYF
size: many; V: TRBV11-2; J: TRBJ2-1; D: -; DNA: TGTGCCTCGCAGCTAGGGTCGGGCAATGAGCAGTTCTTC; CDR3: CASQLGSGNEQFF
size: many; V: TRBV3-1; J: TRBJ2-7; D: TRBD1; DNA: TGTGCCAGCAGCCTATGGGACAGGGGGCTCGAGCAGTACTTC; CDR3: CASSLWDRGLEQYF
size: few; V: TRBV13; J: TRBJ1-1; D: -; DNA: TGTGTCAGCAGCTTCGGGGGAATTAACACTGAAGCTTTCTTT; CDR3: CVSSFGGINTEAFF
size: many; V: TRBV7-8; J: TRBJ2-3; D: -; DNA: TGTGCCAGCAGCTTAGTACCGGCGCATACGCAGTATTTT; CDR3: CASSLVPAHTQYF